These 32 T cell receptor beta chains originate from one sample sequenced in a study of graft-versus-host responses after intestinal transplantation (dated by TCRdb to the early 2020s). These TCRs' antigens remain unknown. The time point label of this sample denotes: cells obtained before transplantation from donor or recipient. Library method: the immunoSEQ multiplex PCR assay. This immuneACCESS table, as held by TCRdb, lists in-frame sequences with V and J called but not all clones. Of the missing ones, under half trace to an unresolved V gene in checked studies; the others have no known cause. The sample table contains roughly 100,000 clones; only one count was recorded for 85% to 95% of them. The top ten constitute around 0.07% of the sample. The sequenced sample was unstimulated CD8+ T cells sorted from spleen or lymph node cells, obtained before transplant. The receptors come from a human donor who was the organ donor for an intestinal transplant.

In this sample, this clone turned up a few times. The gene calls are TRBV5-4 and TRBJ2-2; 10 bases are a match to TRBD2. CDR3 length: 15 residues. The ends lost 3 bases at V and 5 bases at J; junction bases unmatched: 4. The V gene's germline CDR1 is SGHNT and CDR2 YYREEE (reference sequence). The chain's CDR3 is CASSSLAGDTGELFF. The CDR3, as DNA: TGTGCCAGCAGCTCCCTAGCGGGAGATACCGGGGAGCTGTTTTTT.

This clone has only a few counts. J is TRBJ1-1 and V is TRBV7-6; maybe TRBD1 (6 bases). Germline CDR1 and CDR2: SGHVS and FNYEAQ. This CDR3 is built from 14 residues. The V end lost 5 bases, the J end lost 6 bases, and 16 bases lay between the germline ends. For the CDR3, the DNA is TGTGCCAGCAGCACAAGGGGGGGAACGGCTGAAGCTTTCTTT. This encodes CASSTRGGTAEAFF.

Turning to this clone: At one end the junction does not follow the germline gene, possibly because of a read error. CDR3 DNA: TGTGCCAGCAGCTTAGCGCTAGCGGGAGTCTACAGTGAGCAGTTCTTC. Its translation is CASSLALAGVYSEQFF. This chain uses TRBV7-6 with TRBJ2-1, with 10 positions matching TRBD2. CDR1 SGHVS and CDR2 FNYEAQ come from the germline V gene. This CDR3 contains 16 residues.

Written as DNA, the CDR3 is TGTGCCAGCAGCCCGGCCAGGGGTCAGGAGCAGTACTTC. This encodes CASSPARGQEQYF. This chain connects TRBV7-9 to TRBJ2-7; TRBD1 is a possible D gene (6 bases). CDR1 and CDR2 from the germline V gene are SEHNR and FQNEAQ (reference sequence). Between the trimmed V and J ends, which lost 5 bases and 7 bases, there was a span of 15 bases. CDR3 length: 13 residues.

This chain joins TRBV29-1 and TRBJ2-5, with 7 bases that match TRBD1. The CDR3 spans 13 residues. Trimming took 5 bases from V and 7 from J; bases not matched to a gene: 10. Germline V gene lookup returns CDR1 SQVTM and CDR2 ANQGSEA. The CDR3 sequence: CSVLTGAIGTQYF. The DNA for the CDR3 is TGCAGCGTTCTAACAGGGGCGATTGGGACCCAGTACTTC.

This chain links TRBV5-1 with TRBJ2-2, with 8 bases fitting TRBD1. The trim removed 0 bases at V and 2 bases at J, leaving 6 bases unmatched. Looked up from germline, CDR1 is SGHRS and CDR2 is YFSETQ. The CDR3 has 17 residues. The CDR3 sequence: CASSLGPGTGNTGELFF. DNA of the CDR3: TGCGCCAGCAGCTTGGGCCCCGGGACAGGTAACACCGGGGAGCTGTTTTTT.

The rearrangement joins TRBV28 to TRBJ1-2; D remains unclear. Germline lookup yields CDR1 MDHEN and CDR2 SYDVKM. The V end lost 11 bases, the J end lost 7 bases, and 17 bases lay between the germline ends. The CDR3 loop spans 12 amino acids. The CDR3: CAGGKRTTGYTF. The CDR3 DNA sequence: TGTGCCGGCGGTAAGAGGACTACTGGCTACACCTTC.

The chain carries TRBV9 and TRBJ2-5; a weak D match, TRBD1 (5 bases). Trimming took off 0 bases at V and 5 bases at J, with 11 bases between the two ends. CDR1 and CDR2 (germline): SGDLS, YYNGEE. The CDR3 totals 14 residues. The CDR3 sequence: CASSVGTRRETQYF. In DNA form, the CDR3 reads TGTGCCAGCAGCGTAGGGACAAGGCGGGAGACCCAGTACTTC. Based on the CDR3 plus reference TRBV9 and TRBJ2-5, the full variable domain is DSGVTQTPKHLITATGQRVTLRCSPRSGDLSVYWYQQSLDQGLQFLIQYYNGEERAKGNILERFSAQQFPDLHSELNLSSLELGDSALYFCASSVGTRRETQYFGPGTRLLVL.

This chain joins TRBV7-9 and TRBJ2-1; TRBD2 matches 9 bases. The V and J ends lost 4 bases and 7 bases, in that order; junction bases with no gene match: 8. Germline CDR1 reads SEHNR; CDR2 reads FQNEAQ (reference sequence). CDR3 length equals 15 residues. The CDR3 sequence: CASSYLAGSFNEQFF. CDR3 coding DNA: TGTGCCAGCAGCTATCTAGCGGGGAGCTTTAATGAGCAGTTCTTC.

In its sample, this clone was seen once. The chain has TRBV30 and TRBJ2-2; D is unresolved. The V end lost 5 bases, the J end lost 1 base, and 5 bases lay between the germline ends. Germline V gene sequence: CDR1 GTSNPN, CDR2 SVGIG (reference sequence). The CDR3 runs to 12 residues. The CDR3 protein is CAWSRNTGELFF. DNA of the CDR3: TGTGCCTGGTCCAGGAACACCGGGGAGCTGTTTTTT.

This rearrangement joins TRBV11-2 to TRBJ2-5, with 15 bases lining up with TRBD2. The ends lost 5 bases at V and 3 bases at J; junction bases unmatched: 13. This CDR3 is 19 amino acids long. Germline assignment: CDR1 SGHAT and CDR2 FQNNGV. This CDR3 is CASSRVPGLAGGAKETQYF. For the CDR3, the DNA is TGTGCCAGCAGCAGAGTACCGGGACTAGCGGGGGGTGCGAAAGAGACCCAGTACTTC.

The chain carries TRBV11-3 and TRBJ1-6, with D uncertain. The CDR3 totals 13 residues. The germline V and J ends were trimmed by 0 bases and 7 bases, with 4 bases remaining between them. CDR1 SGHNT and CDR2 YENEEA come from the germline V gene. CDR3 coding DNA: TGTGCCAGCAGCTTAGATGGCAATTCACCCCTCCACTTT. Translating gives CASSLDGNSPLHF.

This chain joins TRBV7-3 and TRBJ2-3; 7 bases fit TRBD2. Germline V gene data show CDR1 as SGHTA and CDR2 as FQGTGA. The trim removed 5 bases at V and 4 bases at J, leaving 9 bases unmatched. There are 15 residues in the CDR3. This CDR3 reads CASSGTNGSADTQYF. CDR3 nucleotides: TGTGCCAGCAGCGGGACTAACGGGAGTGCAGATACGCAGTATTTT.

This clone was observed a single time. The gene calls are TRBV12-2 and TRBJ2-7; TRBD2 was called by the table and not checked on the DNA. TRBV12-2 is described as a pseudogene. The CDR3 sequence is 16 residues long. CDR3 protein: CASRLETGGLCYEQYF. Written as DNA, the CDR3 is TGTGCAAGTCGCTTAGAAACGGGGGGCCTTTGCTACGAGCAGTACTTC.

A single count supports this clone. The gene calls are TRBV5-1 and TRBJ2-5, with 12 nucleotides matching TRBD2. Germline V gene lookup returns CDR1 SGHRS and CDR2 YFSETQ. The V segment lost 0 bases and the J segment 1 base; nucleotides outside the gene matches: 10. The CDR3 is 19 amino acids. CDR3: CASSLAIALAGGTQETQYF. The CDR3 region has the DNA TGCGCCAGCAGCTTGGCCATCGCACTAGCGGGGGGAACCCAAGAGACCCAGTACTTC.

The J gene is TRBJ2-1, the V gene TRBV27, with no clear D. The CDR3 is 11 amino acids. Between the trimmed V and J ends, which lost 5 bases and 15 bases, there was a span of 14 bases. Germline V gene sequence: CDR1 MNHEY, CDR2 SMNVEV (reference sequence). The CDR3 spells CASSKNSPRFF. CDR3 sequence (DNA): TGTGCCAGCAGTAAAAATTCCCCCCGGTTCTTC.

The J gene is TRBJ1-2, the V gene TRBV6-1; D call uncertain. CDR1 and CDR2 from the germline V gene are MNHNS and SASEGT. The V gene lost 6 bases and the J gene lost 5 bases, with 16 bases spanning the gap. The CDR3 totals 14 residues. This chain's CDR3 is CASRHPGAGYGYTF. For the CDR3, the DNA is TGTGCCAGCAGACATCCAGGTGCGGGGTATGGCTACACCTTC.

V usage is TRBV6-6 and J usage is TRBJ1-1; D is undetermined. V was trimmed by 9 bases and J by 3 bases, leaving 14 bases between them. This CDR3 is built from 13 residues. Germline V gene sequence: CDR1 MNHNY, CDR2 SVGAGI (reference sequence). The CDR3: CASEFEVDTEAFF. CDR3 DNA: TGTGCCAGTGAGTTTGAGGTGGACACTGAAGCTTTCTTT.

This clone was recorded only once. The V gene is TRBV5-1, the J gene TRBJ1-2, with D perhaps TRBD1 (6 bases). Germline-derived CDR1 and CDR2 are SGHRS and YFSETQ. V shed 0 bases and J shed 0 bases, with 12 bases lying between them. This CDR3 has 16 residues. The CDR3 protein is CASSLDVTGTNYGYTF. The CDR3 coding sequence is TGCGCCAGCAGCTTGGACGTTACAGGGACTAACTATGGCTACACCTTC. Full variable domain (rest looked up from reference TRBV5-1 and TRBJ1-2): KAGVTQTPRYLIKTRGQQVTLSCSPISGHRSVSWYQQTPGQGLQFLFEYFSETQRNKGNFPGRFSGRQFSNSRSEMNVSTLELGDSALYLCASSLDVTGTNYGYTFGSGTRLTVV.

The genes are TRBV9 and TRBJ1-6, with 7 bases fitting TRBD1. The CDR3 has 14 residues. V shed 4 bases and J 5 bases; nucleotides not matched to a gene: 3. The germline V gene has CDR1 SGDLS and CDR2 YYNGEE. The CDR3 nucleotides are TGTGCCAGCAGCAGGGGGCAGGATAATTCACCCCTCCACTTT. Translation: CASSRGQDNSPLHF.

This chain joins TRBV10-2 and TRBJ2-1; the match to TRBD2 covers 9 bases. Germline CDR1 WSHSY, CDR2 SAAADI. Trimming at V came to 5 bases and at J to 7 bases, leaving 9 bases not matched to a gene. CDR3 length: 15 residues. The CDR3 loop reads CASSPTSGGGNEQFF. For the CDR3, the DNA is TGCGCCAGCAGTCCGACTAGCGGAGGGGGGAATGAGCAGTTCTTC.

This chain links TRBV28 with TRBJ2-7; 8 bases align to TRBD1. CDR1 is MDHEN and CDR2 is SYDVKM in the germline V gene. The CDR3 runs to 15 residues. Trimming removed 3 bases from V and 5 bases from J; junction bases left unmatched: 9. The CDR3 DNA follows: TGTGCCAGCAGTTTCGGTTTCAGGGGGCTCGACGAGCAGTACTTC. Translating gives CASSFGFRGLDEQYF.

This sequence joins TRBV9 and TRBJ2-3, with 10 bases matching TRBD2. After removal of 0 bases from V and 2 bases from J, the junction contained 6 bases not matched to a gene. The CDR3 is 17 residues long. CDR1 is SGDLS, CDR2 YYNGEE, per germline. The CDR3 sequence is CASSVGLAGASTDTQYF. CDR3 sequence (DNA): TGTGCCAGCAGCGTAGGTCTAGCGGGGGCCTCCACAGATACGCAGTATTTT.

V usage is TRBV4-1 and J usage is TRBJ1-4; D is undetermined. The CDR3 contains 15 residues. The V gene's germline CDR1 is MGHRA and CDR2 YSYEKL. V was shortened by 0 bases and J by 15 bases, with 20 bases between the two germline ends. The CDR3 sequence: CASSQDLATGFEVFF. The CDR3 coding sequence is TGCGCCAGCAGCCAAGATCTGGCGACGGGATTCGAGGTGTTTTTT.

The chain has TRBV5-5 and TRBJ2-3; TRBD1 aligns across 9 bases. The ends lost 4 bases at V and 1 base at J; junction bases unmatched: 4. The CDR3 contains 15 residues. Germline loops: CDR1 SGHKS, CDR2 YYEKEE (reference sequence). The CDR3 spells CASSRGQGGTDTQYF. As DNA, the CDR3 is TGTGCCAGCAGCCGGGGACAGGGTGGCACAGATACGCAGTATTTT.

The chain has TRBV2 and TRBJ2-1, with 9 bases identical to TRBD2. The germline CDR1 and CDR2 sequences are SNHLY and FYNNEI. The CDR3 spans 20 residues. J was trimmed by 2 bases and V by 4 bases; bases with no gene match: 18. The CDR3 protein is CASSGLAIRAGGNTYNEQFF. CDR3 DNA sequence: TGTGCCAGCAGTGGGCTCGCGATTCGAGCGGGAGGAAATACCTACAATGAGCAGTTCTTC.

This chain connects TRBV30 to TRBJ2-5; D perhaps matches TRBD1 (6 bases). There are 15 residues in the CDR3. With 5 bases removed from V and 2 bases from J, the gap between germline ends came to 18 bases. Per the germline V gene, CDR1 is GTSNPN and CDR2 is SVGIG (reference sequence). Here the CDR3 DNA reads TGTGCCTGGTCCGTCACCGGGACACCGCAAGAGACCCAGTACTTC. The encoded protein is CAWSVTGTPQETQYF.

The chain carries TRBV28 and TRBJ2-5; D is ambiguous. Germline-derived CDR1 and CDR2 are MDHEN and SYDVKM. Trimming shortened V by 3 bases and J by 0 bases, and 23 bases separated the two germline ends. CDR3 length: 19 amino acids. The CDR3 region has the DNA TGTGCCAGCAGTTTCGTCTCGACGTACAGATTCCAAGACCAAGAGACCCAGTACTTC. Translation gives CASSFVSTYRFQDQETQYF.

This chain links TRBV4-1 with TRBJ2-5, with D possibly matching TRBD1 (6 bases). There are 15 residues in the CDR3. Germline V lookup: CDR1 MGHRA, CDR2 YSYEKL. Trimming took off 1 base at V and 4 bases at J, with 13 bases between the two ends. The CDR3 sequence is CASSQVRGSGETQYF. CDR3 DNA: TGCGCCAGCAGCCAAGTAAGGGGGTCCGGAGAGACCCAGTACTTC.

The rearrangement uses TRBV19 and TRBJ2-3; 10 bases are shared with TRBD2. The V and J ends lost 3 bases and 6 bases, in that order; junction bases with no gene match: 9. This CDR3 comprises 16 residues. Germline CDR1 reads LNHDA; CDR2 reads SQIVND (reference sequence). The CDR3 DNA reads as TGTGCCAGTAGTATGCAGCGGGGGGGCCGGAAGGATACGCAGTATTTT. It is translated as CASSMQRGGRKDTQYF.

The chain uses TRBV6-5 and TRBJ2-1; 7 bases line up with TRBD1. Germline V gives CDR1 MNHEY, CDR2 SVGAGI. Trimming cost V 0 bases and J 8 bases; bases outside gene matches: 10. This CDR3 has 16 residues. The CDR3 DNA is TGTGCCAGCAGTTACTCCGGGACAGTTATAATAGATGAGCAGTTCTTC. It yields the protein CASSYSGTVIIDEQFF.

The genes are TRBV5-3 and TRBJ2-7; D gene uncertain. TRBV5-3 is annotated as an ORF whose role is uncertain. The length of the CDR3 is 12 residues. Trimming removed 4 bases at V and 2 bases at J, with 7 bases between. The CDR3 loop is CARSPRTYEQYF. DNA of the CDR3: TGTGCCAGAAGCCCTAGAACCTACGAGCAGTACTTC.